This T cell receptor (beta chain) was recorded in a study of T cells after yellow fever vaccination. TCRdb reprocessed the 5' RACE reads via MiXCR and lists one record per CDR3 protein. The repertoire consists of 450,000 to 650,000 distinct CDR3 sequences, with 21% occurring once and the leading ten covering about a sixth. Whole-study findings and limits: Subsequent to the booster, the majority of primary-vaccination clones reappeared (around 97% CD4, 85% to 90% CD8).

As regards this clonotype: The antigen is not known.

CDR3 length: 15 amino acids. Germline-derived CDR1 and CDR2 are SGHDT and YYEEEE. V lost 3 bases, J lost 4 bases, and 14 bases lay in between. This specimen was PBMCs, taken 21 days after the first yellow fever vaccination. The receptor was isolated from a man aged 18 to 35 who received the YFV17D yellow fever vaccine. The chain joins TRBV5-6 to TRBJ1-5, with D possibly TRBD1 on 5 matching bases. The CDR3 nucleotides are TGTGCCAGCAGCTCGGGCAGGGCGATGAATCAGCCCCAGCATTTT. Protein: CASSSGRAMNQPQHF.